The clone carrying this T cell receptor (beta chain) appeared a few times. Its antigen is unknown. One entry per CDR3 protein results from TCRdb running MiXCR on the 5' RACE reads. The table lists roughly 320,000 distinct CDR3 sequences, 25% to 30% of them singletons. These data are taken from a study of T-cell memory formation after mild COVID-19. The junction had 9 bases not matched to a gene; V was cut back by 4 bases and J by 3 bases. The CDR3 is 16 residues long. The germline CDR1 and CDR2 sequences are SEHNR and FQNEAQ (reference sequence). General study findings and limits: A balance of CD4 and CD8 characterized clones contracting day 15 to 85, whereas later expanders leaned CD4+. In pre-infection memory, a portion of responding clones appeared, which suggested that cross-reactive memory joined.

Sequenced input: PBMCs or a T cell subset sorted from them (not recorded which). This clonotype was sampled from an adult woman who had mild COVID-19 (a few samples of this study predate the infection). Cell type and time point are not known. This chain uses TRBV7-9 with TRBJ2-1, with TRBD2 matching 7 bases. CDR3 DNA: TGTGCCAGCAGCTCACGGGGTAGCGGGCTCTACAATGAGCAGTTCTTC. Its protein product is CASSSRGSGLYNEQFF.